This T cell receptor beta chain emerged from a study of T cells after yellow fever vaccination. The germline V gene encodes CDR1 MGHRA and CDR2 YSYEKL. V was clipped by 3 bases and J by 4 bases, with 13 bases between them. The CDR3 contains 15 residues. The authors made TCR cDNA by 5'RACE template switching, adding a universal primer site and UMIs. TCRdb fed the 5' RACE reads into MiXCR, producing one record per CDR3 protein. The table includes around 320,000 distinct CDR3 sequences, under 9% detected once. Sequenced material: CD4+ T cells sorted from PBMCs, taken 5 days after the yellow fever booster vaccination. This sequence originates from a young man who received the YFV17D yellow fever vaccine. The genes are TRBV4-1 and TRBJ1-5; D call uncertain. CDR3 sequence: CASSHHGLGNQPQHF. The CDR3, as DNA: TGCGCCAGCAGCCATCATGGTCTTGGAAATCAGCCCCAGCATTTT.